The entry below gives a single T cell receptor beta chain sequence along with its context. The antigen remains unidentified. Trimming cost V 0 bases and J 13 bases; bases outside gene matches: 21. This CDR3 has 17 residues. Per the germline V gene, CDR1 is SGHRS and CDR2 is YFSETQ. This entry comes from a study of tumor and adjacent non-tumor tissue in lung cancer. Overall study: Histology: around 13 adenocarcinoma, a couple of squamous cell carcinoma, 1 small cell lung cancer. Points from the study as a whole: Shorter survival was associated with higher TCR diversity in tumors. Significantly higher TCR diversity was found in tumor than normal lung.

The library came from three nested PCR rounds adapted from ARM-PCR protocols. From the multiplex PCR reads, TCRdb called clonotypes with MiXCR, one entry per CDR3 protein. Of approximately 65,000 distinct CDR3 sequences listed, about three fifths are singletons. RNA was extracted from bulk tissue without any cell sorting. The sequenced sample was lung tumor tissue. The sequence was obtained from a man between 45 and 60 years old with non-small cell lung cancer. The chain employs TRBV5-1 and TRBJ1-2; 7 nucleotides line up with TRBD1. The CDR3 protein is CASSLAWDRLGIYGCTF. The CDR3 coding sequence is TGCGCCAGCAGCTTGGCTTGGGACAGACTCGGGATCTATGGGTGCACCTTC.